The T cell receptor beta chain described here comes from a study of T cells expressing NK-cell markers. TCRdb reprocessed the 5' RACE reads and keeps a single row for each CDR3 protein, giving no DNA. The sample data list about 180,000 distinct CDR3 sequences. Germline-derived CDR1 and CDR2 are DFQATT and SNEGSKA (reference sequence). This CDR3 is built from 13 residues. This receptor was taken from a woman aged 18 to 75 in good health. Sample: blood T cells: a sorted CD56 or NKG2C T cell subset, CD4+ or CD8+ T cells, or bulk PBMC T cells (not recorded which). The chain links TRBV20-1 to TRBJ2-7. CDR3 amino acids: CSARDPYSYEQYF.